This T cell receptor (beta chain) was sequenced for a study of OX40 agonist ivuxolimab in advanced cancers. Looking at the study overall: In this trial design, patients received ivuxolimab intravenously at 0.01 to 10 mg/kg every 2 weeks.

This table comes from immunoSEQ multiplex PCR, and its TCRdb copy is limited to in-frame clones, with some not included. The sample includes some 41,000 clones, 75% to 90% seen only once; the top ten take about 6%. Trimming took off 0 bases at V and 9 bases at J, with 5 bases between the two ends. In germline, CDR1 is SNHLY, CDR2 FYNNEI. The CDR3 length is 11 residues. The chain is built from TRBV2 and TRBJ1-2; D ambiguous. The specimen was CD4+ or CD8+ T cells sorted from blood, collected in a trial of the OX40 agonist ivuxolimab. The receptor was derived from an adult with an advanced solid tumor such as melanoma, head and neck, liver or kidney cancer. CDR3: CASSEALSYTF. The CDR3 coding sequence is TGTGCCAGCAGTGAAGCGCTTAGCTACACCTTC.